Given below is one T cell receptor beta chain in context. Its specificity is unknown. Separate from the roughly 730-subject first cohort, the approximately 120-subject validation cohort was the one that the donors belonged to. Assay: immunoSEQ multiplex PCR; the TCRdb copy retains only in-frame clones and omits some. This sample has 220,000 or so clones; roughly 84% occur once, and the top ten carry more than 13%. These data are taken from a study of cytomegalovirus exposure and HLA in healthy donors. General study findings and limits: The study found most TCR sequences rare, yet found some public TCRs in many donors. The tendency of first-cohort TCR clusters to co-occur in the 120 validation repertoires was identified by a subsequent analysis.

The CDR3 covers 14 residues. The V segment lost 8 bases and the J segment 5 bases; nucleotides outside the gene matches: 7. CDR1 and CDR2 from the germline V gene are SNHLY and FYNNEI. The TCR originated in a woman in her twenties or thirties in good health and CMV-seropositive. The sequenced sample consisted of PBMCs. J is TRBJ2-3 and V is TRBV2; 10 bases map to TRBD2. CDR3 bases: TGTGCCAGCTCAACTAGCGGGGCGGAAGATACGCAGTATTTT. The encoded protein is CASSTSGAEDTQYF.